The present TCR beta chain was sequenced within a study of identical twins. This CDR3 spans 14 amino acids. Germline CDR1 is SGHKS and CDR2 is YYEKEE (reference sequence). The ends were cut back, 4 bases at V and 3 bases at J, with 11 bases in the middle. The cDNA had a unique molecular identifier and a template-switch universal primer site. MiXCR was run by TCRdb on the 5' RACE reads, yielding one entry per CDR3 protein. The sample shows roughly 690,000 distinct CDR3 sequences, 21% of them seen only once. The same sample was also used in a study of T cells expressing NK-cell markers. That report adds: It was from sorted CD3+CD56+NKG2C+, CD3+CD56+NKG2C- and CD3+CD56-NKG2C+ T cells that TCR beta repertoires came.

Sequences were obtained from PBMCs. This rearrangement joins TRBV5-5 to TRBJ2-1; D is unclear. The receptor comes from a woman aged 18-29 years in good health. CDR3 bases: TGTGCCAGCAGCCCGGTGGAGTTCTACAATGAGCAGTTCTTC. It encodes CASSPVEFYNEQFF.